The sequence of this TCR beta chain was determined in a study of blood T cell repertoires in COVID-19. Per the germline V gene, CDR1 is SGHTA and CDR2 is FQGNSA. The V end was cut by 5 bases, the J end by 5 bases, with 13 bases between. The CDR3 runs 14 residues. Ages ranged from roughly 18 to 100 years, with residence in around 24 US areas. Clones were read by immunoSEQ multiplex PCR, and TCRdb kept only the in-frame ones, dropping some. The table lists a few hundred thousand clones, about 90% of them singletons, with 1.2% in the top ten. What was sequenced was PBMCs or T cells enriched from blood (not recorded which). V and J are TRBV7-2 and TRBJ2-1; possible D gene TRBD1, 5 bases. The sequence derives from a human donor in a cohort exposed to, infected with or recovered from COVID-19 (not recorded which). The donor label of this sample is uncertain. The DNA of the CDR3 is TGTGCCAGCAGCGAATCGTGGGGCAACAATGAGCAGTTCTTC. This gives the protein CASSESWGNNEQFF.